Listed here are 28 T cell receptor beta chains from one sample, sequenced in a study of spatial heterogeneity in lung cancer. TCRdb reanalysed the 5' RACE reads using MiXCR and keeps one entry per CDR3 protein. The sample includes more than 40,000 distinct CDR3 sequences, 20% to 25% of them seen just once. Time point reported: blood at routine non-recurrence follow-up after resection. The source was PBMCs, collected at follow-up. These receptor sequences come from a female donor with early-stage non-small cell lung cancer.

This clonotype has a handful of counts. This chain links TRBV3-1 with TRBJ2-3; D uncertain. CDR1 and CDR2 from the germline V gene are LGHDT and YNNKEL (reference sequence). This CDR3 is 18 amino acids long. V dropped 4 bases and J dropped 0 bases, with 20 bases sitting between them. The CDR3 sequence is CASSPRVLEVLSTDTQYF. CDR3 nucleotides: TGTGCCAGCAGCCCCCGGGTTCTCGAGGTCCTCAGCACAGATACGCAGTATTTT.

This sequence joins TRBV29-1 and TRBJ2-5; 8 nucleotides line up with TRBD2. Germline V CDR1 and CDR2: SQVTM, ANQGSEA. Trimming removed 6 bases from V and 5 bases from J; junction bases left unmatched: 11. The CDR3 is 14 amino acids. CDR3 loop: CSVRREGRRETQYF. CDR3 sequence (DNA): TGCAGCGTAAGACGGGAGGGCCGCCGGGAGACCCAGTACTTC. The complete variable domain, with remaining parts taken from reference TRBV29-1 and TRBJ2-5, reads SAVISQKPSRDICQRGTSLTIQCQVDSQVTMMFWYRQQPGQSLTLIATANQGSEATYESGFVIDKFPISRPNLTFSTLTVSNMSPEDSSIYLCSVRREGRRETQYFGPGTRLLVL.

This clonotype was observed at least ten times. The CDR3 DNA sequence: TGTGCCAGCTGTAGAAGTTCTAGAACAGATACGCAGTATTTT. The encoded protein is CASCRSSRTDTQYF. The V call is TRBV6-5, the J call TRBJ2-3, with D unclear. Germline V gene data show CDR1 as MNHEY and CDR2 as SVGAGI. The CDR3 consists of 14 residues. V lost 8 bases and J lost 3, with 15 bases in between.

This clonotype was recorded many times. The chain links TRBV9 to TRBJ1-6; D gene ambiguous. This CDR3 is 16 amino acids long. The germline CDR1 and CDR2 sequences are SGDLS and YYNGEE. V shed 4 bases and J shed 5 bases, with 16 bases lying between them. CDR3 nucleotide sequence: TGTGCCAGCAGCCCCGTCCCTGGTGGCAATAATTCACCCCTCCACTTT. This codes for CASSPVPGGNNSPLHF.

This clonotype was picked up many times. The junction departs from germline at one end; a sequencing error may be responsible. This chain connects TRBV7-2 to TRBJ2-1, with 8 bases identical to TRBD2. The CDR3 contains 10 residues. Germline CDR1 is SGHTA and CDR2 is FQGNSA. This CDR3 reads CASSVSGAVF. CDR3 nucleotides: TGTGCCAGCAGCGTTAGCGGGGCGGTCTTC.

This CDR3 reads CASTDRNTDTQYF. CDR3 nucleotides: TGTGCCAGCACGGACAGAAACACAGATACGCAGTATTTT. The J gene is TRBJ2-3, the V gene TRBV25-1; TRBD1 is a possible D gene (6 bases). Trimming stripped 7 bases from V and 2 bases from J, with 10 bases between. The length of the CDR3 is 13 residues. CDR1 and CDR2 (germline): MGHDK, SYGVNS.

This clonotype showed up many times. The chain links TRBV7-9 to TRBJ2-1; D is tentatively TRBD1 or TRBD2 (6 bases each). The CDR3 sequence is 15 residues long. The V gene's germline CDR1 is SEHNR and CDR2 FQNEAQ (reference sequence). Trimming shortened V by 7 bases and J by 6 bases, and 19 bases separated the two germline ends. This CDR3 is CASTPLGRGGNEQFF. The CDR3 region has the DNA TGTGCCAGCACGCCCCTTGGCAGGGGAGGCAATGAGCAGTTCTTC.

The gene calls are TRBV28 and TRBJ2-7, with 9 positions matching TRBD1. This CDR3 contains 14 residues. CDR1 MDHEN and CDR2 SYDVKM come from the germline V gene. With V trimmed by 4 bases and J by 6 bases, 7 bases remained unmatched. The CDR3, as DNA: TGTGCCAGCAGTTCACGACAGGGGGTCGGCGAGCAGTACTTC. Amino acid sequence: CASSSRQGVGEQYF.

This clonotype was seen a single time. The chain carries TRBV7-8 and TRBJ1-4, with 8 bases lining up with TRBD1. Germline CDR1 is SGHVS and CDR2 is FQNEAQ. Germline trimming cut 5 bases from V and 8 bases from J; bases unmatched to any gene: 10. This CDR3 is 15 amino acids long. The chain's CDR3 is CASSNRQGLYEKLFF. The CDR3 bases are TGTGCCAGCAGCAATAGACAGGGGCTCTACGAAAAACTGTTTTTT.

Only a few counts were recorded for this clonotype. The rearrangement joins TRBV7-9 to TRBJ1-2; D uncertain. The V gene's germline CDR1 is SEHNR and CDR2 FQNEAQ (reference sequence). The CDR3 is made up of 13 amino acids. Trimming removed 1 base at V and 7 bases at J, with 10 bases between. In DNA, the CDR3 is TGTGCCAGCAGCTTAGGCGGCAGTTTTGGCTACACCTTC. Amino acid sequence: CASSLGGSFGYTF.

The table lists this clonotype with a few counts. This rearrangement joins TRBV19 to TRBJ1-5; weak D call: TRBD1 (6 bases). The V end lost 4 bases, the J end lost 4 bases, and 14 bases lay between the germline ends. This CDR3 contains 15 residues. Looked up from germline, CDR1 is LNHDA and CDR2 is SQIVND (reference sequence). The CDR3 protein is CASSRGQFRNQPQHF. The DNA of the CDR3 is TGTGCCAGTAGTAGAGGACAGTTTCGAAATCAGCCCCAGCATTTT. Based on the CDR3 plus reference TRBV19 and TRBJ1-5, the full variable domain is DGGITQSPKYLFRKEGQNVTLSCEQNLNHDAMYWYRQDPGQGLRLIYYSQIVNDFQKGDIAEGYSVSREKKESFPLTVTSAQKNPTAFYLCASSRGQFRNQPQHFGDGTRLSIL.

This clonotype was found many times. The J gene is TRBJ1-2, the V gene TRBV6-2 or TRBV6-3, with 8 bases fitting TRBD1. With V trimmed by 5 bases and J by 4 bases, 6 bases remained unmatched. This CDR3 is built from 14 residues. Germline CDR1 MNHEY, CDR2 SVGEGT. CDR3 region: CASSTRTGFYGYTF. CDR3 DNA: TGTGCCAGCAGTACCCGGACAGGGTTCTATGGCTACACCTTC.

This clonotype turned up a few times. The genes are TRBV19 and TRBJ2-3; 8 positions match TRBD2. The CDR3 spans 16 residues. The germline CDR1 and CDR2 sequences are LNHDA and SQIVND (reference sequence). V trimming: 8 bases; J trimming: 6 bases; junction bases outside the gene matches: 16. CDR3 DNA sequence: TGTGCCAGTGGAAGTGTGGCGGGAGGTACTTCGGATACGCAGTATTTT. It translates to CASGSVAGGTSDTQYF. Full variable domain (outside the CDR3, taken from reference TRBV19 and TRBJ2-3): DGGITQSPKYLFRKEGQNVTLSCEQNLNHDAMYWYRQDPGQGLRLIYYSQIVNDFQKGDIAEGYSVSREKKESFPLTVTSAQKNPTAFYLCASGSVAGGTSDTQYFGPGTRLTVL.

This clonotype turned up a few times. The V and J genes are TRBV19 and TRBJ1-2; D is uncertain. The germline V gene encodes CDR1 LNHDA and CDR2 SQIVND (reference sequence). Between the trimmed V and J ends, which lost 5 bases and 4 bases, there was a span of 17 bases. The CDR3 loop spans 15 amino acids. The CDR3 is CASSATTSSGYGYTF. The CDR3 coding sequence is TGTGCCAGTAGTGCAACCACATCTTCAGGCTATGGCTACACCTTC.

This clonotype came up a few times. The gene calls are TRBV11-2 and TRBJ2-2; no clear D. Trimming cost V 1 base and J 3 bases, with 9 bases left between them. Germline CDR1 is SGHAT and CDR2 is FQNNGV. The CDR3 sequence is 15 residues long. The CDR3 sequence is CASSLAVWDTGELFF. The CDR3 DNA sequence: TGTGCCAGCAGCTTAGCCGTATGGGACACCGGGGAGCTGTTTTTT. Drawing the rest from reference TRBV11-2 and TRBJ2-2, the complete variable domain is EAGVAQSPRYKIIEKRQSVAFWCNPISGHATLYWYQQILGQGPKLLIQFQNNGVVDDSQLPKDRFSAERLKGVDSTLKIQPAKLEDSAVYLCASSLAVWDTGELFFGEGSRLTVL.

There are a few counts of this clonotype. This rearrangement joins TRBV7-3 to TRBJ1-1, with D unclear. CDR1 is SGHTA and CDR2 is FQGTGA in the germline V gene. Between the trimmed V and J ends, which lost 0 bases and 7 bases, there was a span of 9 bases. The CDR3 has 13 residues. The CDR3 nucleotides are TGTGCCAGCAGCTTAACGGACGGAGATGAAGCTTTCTTT. Translated: CASSLTDGDEAFF. Together with reference TRBV7-3 and TRBJ1-1, the CDR3 gives the full variable domain: GAGVSQTPSNKVTEKGKYVELRCDPISGHTALYWYRQSLGQGPEFLIYFQGTGAADDSGLPNDRFFAVRPEGSVSTLKIQRTERGDSAVYLCASSLTDGDEAFFGQGTRLTVV.

This clonotype was counted only a few times. The rearrangement joins TRBV5-6 to TRBJ1-5; the D is unclear. CDR1 and CDR2 from the germline V gene are SGHDT and YYEEEE. The CDR3 extends over 16 amino acids. The V end lost 4 bases, the J end lost 0 bases, and 14 bases lay between the germline ends. DNA for the CDR3: TGTGCCAGCAGCCTCTTCGACAAACCTAGCAATCAGCCCCAGCATTTT. Translation gives CASSLFDKPSNQPQHF.

The chain has TRBV6-2 or TRBV6-3 and TRBJ2-7; D gene ambiguous. Looked up from germline, CDR1 is MNHEY and CDR2 is SVGEGT. V dropped 2 bases and J dropped 2 bases, with 7 bases sitting between them. The CDR3 runs to 13 residues. The CDR3 DNA reads as TGTGCCAGCAGTTACCTCCCCACCTACGAGCAGTACTTC. The encoded protein is CASSYLPTYEQYF.

The CDR3 DNA sequence: TGCAGTGCTAGAGCTACCTGGGGGGAACGAGACATTCAGTACTTC. Protein: CSARATWGERDIQYF. The chain has TRBV20-1 and TRBJ2-4, with D maybe TRBD2 (6 bases). CDR3 length: 15 amino acids. Trimming shortened V by 1 base and J by 8 bases, and 18 bases separated the two germline ends. Germline CDR1 DFQATT, CDR2 SNEGSKA (reference sequence).

This chain connects TRBV29-1 to TRBJ2-7; unclear D gene. There are 12 residues in the CDR3. The germline V and J ends were trimmed by 1 base and 6 bases, with 10 bases remaining between them. Germline CDR1 reads SQVTM; CDR2 reads ANQGSEA. DNA of the CDR3: TGCAGCGTTGAAGGCTTGTTTGCCGAGCAGTACTTC. It is translated as CSVEGLFAEQYF.

The rearrangement joins TRBV9 to TRBJ1-4; D remains unclear. Germline V gives CDR1 SGDLS, CDR2 YYNGEE. This CDR3 is built from 14 residues. V was trimmed by 4 bases and J by 7 bases, leaving 14 bases between them. The CDR3 region has the DNA TGTGCCAGCAGCCAGACCCCCGGTAGTGAAAAACTGTTTTTT. It encodes CASSQTPGSEKLFF.

This clonotype has ten or more counts. The chain is built from TRBV7-3 and TRBJ2-3; maybe TRBD2 (6 bases). Germline CDR1 and CDR2: SGHTA and FQGTGA. This CDR3 comprises 14 residues. The germline V and J ends were trimmed by 8 bases and 0 bases, with 12 bases remaining between them. The CDR3 DNA is TGTGCCAGCGCTTGGGGGGATAGCACAGATACGCAGTATTTT. It translates to CASAWGDSTDTQYF.

This clonotype has just a few counts. The genes are TRBV13 and TRBJ1-1; 7 bases align to TRBD1. CDR1 is PRHDT, CDR2 FYEKMQ, per germline (reference sequence). The V and J ends lost 2 bases and 4 bases, in that order; junction bases with no gene match: 4. CDR3 length: 14 residues. In DNA form, the CDR3 reads TGTGCCAGCAGCTTAAAGGGGGCCTTCACTGAAGCTTTCTTT. Amino acids: CASSLKGAFTEAFF. The full variable domain, with the rest looked up from reference TRBV13 and TRBJ1-1, is AAGVIQSPRHLIKEKRETATLKCYPIPRHDTVYWYQQGPGQDPQFLISFYEKMQSDKGSIPDRFSAQQFSDYHSELNMSSLELGDSALYFCASSLKGAFTEAFFGQGTRLTVV.

The chain links TRBV27 to TRBJ1-1; weak D call: TRBD1 (6 bases). The CDR3 runs to 14 residues. Germline V gene lookup returns CDR1 MNHEY and CDR2 SMNVEV (reference sequence). The V and J ends lost 7 bases and 1 base respectively, with 13 bases between them. The CDR3 here is CASIRGAENTEAFF. In DNA form, the CDR3 reads TGTGCCAGCATTCGGGGGGCGGAGAACACTGAAGCTTTCTTT.

The chain carries TRBV28 and TRBJ2-7; TRBD2 is a possible D gene (5 bases). The germline V gene has CDR1 MDHEN and CDR2 SYDVKM. Trimming removed 5 bases at V and 5 bases at J, with 19 bases between. The CDR3 sequence is 15 residues long. The CDR3 DNA sequence: TGTGCCAGCAGTAATGATGACGAGGGTCTCAACGAGCAGTACGTC. It yields the protein CASSNDDEGLNEQYV.

The chain employs TRBV3-1 and TRBJ2-1; 10 bases agree with TRBD2. The CDR3 is 15 amino acids. Trimming cost V 1 base and J 9 bases; bases outside gene matches: 6. CDR1 is LGHDT, CDR2 YNNKEL, per germline (reference sequence). The CDR3 DNA is TGTGCCAGCAGCCAAGCCAGCGGGGGGGCGGGTGAGCAGTTCTTC. It is translated as CASSQASGGAGEQFF.

This clonotype was counted once. V and J are TRBV3-1 and TRBJ2-1; 10 nucleotides match TRBD2. Germline trimming cut 4 bases from V and 0 bases from J; bases unmatched to any gene: 12. CDR1 is LGHDT and CDR2 is YNNKEL in the germline V gene (reference sequence). There are 19 residues in the CDR3. In DNA, the CDR3 is TGTGCCAGCAGCCTTGTACCGGGACTAGCGCCCTCCTCCTACAATGAGCAGTTCTTC. Its translation: CASSLVPGLAPSSYNEQFF.

This clonotype occurred a few times. V usage is TRBV5-4 and J usage is TRBJ2-1; 12 positions match TRBD2. From germline, CDR1 is SGHNT and CDR2 YYREEE (reference sequence). V trimming: 4 bases; J trimming: 4 bases; junction bases outside the gene matches: 3. The CDR3 is 15 residues long. CDR3 amino acids: CASSLAGGQYNEQFF. The DNA for the CDR3 is TGTGCCAGCAGCCTAGCGGGGGGGCAGTACAATGAGCAGTTCTTC.